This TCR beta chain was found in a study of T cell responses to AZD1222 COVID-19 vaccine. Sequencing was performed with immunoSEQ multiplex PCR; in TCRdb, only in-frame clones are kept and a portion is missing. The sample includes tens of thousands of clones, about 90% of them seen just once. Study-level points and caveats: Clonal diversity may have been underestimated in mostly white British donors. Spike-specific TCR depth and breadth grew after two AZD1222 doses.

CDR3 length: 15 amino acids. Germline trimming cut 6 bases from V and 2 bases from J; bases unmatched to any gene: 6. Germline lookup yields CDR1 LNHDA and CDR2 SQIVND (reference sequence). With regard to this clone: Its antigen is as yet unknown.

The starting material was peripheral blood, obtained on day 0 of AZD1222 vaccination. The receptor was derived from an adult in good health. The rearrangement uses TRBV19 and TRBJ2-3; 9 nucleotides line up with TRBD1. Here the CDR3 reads CASSPGTGTTDTQYF. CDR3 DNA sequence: TGTGCCAGTAGCCCTGGGACAGGGACCACAGATACGCAGTATTTT.